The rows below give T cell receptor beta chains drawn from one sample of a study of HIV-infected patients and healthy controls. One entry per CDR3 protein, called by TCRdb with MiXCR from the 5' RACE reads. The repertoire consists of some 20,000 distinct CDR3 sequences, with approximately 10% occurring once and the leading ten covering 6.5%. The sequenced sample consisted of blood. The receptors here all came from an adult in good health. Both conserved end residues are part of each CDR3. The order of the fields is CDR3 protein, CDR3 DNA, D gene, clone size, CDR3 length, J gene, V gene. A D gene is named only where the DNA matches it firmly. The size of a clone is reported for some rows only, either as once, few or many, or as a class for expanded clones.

CDR3: CSVYTWGLAGNPGELFF; DNA: TGCAGCGTTTATACCTGGGGACTAGCGGGAAACCCCGGGGAGCTGTTTTTT; D: TRBD2; size: NA; length: 17; J: TRBJ2-2; V: TRBV29-1
CDR3: CASSLQGATEAFF; DNA: TGTGCCAGCAGTTTACAGGGGGCCACTGAAGCTTTCTTT; D: TRBD1; size: many; length: 13; J: TRBJ1-1; V: TRBV12-3/TRBV12-4
CDR3: CSASPLAGVADTQYF; DNA: TGCAGTGCTAGTCCCCTAGCGGGAGTCGCAGATACGCAGTATTTT; D: TRBD2; size: medium-sized; length: 15; J: TRBJ2-3; V: TRBV20-1
CDR3: CASSQANSWNEQFF; DNA: TGTGCCAGCAGCCAAGCAAACAGTTGGAATGAGCAGTTCTTC; D: NA; size: many; length: 14; J: TRBJ2-1; V: TRBV14
CDR3: CASSLGVASGAYEQYF; DNA: TGCGCCAGCAGCTTGGGGGTGGCTAGCGGGGCCTACGAGCAGTACTTC; D: TRBD2; size: many; length: 16; J: TRBJ2-7; V: TRBV5-1
CDR3: CARSSAGGELFF; DNA: TGTGCCAGAAGCTCAGCGGGAGGGGAGCTGTTTTTT; D: TRBD2; size: many; length: 12; J: TRBJ2-2; V: TRBV5-3
CDR3: CASSRQGQGEAFF; DNA: TGTGCCAGCAGTCGTCAGGGGCAGGGCGAAGCTTTCTTT; D: NA; size: medium-sized; length: 13; J: TRBJ1-1; V: TRBV7-9
CDR3: CSAREALTYNEQFF; DNA: TGCAGTGCTAGGGAGGCCCTGACCTACAATGAGCAGTTCTTC; D: NA; size: many; length: 14; J: TRBJ2-1; V: TRBV20-1
CDR3: CASSQGTSGRANRDTQYF; DNA: TGTGCCAGCAGCCAGGGGACTAGCGGGAGGGCCAATCGAGATACGCAGTATTTT; D: TRBD2; size: medium-sized; length: 18; J: TRBJ2-3; V: TRBV3-1
CDR3: CASSPIAGATYEQYF; DNA: TGTGCCAGCTCACCTATCGCGGGGGCCACCTACGAGCAGTACTTC; D: NA; size: medium-sized; length: 15; J: TRBJ2-7; V: TRBV18
CDR3: CASSRNPKGNTEAFF; DNA: TGTGCCAGCAGCCGAAATCCTAAAGGGAACACTGAAGCTTTCTTT; D: NA; size: many; length: 15; J: TRBJ1-1; V: TRBV27
CDR3: CASSPQGMAGNTIYF; DNA: TGTGCCAGCTCACCACAGGGCATGGCTGGAAACACCATATATTTT; D: NA; size: medium-sized; length: 15; J: TRBJ1-3; V: TRBV18
CDR3: CASSLVGTGGAEQYF; DNA: TGCGCCAGCAGCTTGGTTGGGACAGGGGGGGCCGAGCAGTACTTC; D: TRBD1; size: many; length: 15; J: TRBJ2-7; V: TRBV5-1
CDR3: CASSLLGIQETQYF; DNA: TGTGCCAGCAGCTTACTGGGAATCCAAGAGACCCAGTACTTC; D: NA; size: many; length: 14; J: TRBJ2-5; V: TRBV7-9
CDR3: CASSPWGSGNRETQYF; DNA: TGTGCCAGCAGTCCCTGGGGTAGCGGGAATCGAGAGACCCAGTACTTC; D: TRBD2; size: many; length: 16; J: TRBJ2-5; V: TRBV12-3/TRBV12-4
CDR3: CASSEGADTEAFF; DNA: TGCGCCAGCAGCGAGGGGGCGGACACTGAAGCTTTCTTT; D: TRBD1; size: medium-sized; length: 13; J: TRBJ1-1; V: TRBV10-1
CDR3: CASSTTNTEAFF; DNA: TGTGCCAGCAGTACGACGAACACTGAAGCTTTCTTT; D: NA; size: many; length: 12; J: TRBJ1-1; V: TRBV2
CDR3: CASSPGFQGPQHF; DNA: TGTGCCAGCAGCCCAGGCTTTCAAGGGCCCCAGCATTTT; D: NA; size: medium-sized; length: 13; J: TRBJ1-5; V: TRBV7-9
CDR3: CSVGLQGRYQETQYF; DNA: TGCAGCGTTGGCCTACAGGGAAGGTACCAAGAGACCCAGTACTTC; D: NA; size: many; length: 15; J: TRBJ2-5; V: TRBV29-1